This is a list of T cell receptor beta chains from one sample in a study of tumor-infiltrating lymphocytes in primary liver carcinoma. TCRdb called the multiplex PCR reads again in MiXCR, with one record for every CDR3 protein. The sample shows about 180,000 distinct CDR3 sequences, roughly 60% of them seen only once. Sequenced material: peripheral blood. These receptors all come from a man aged 40-49 years with primary liver carcinoma and hepatitis B virus infection. CDR3s include the opening cysteine and the closing phenylalanine or tryptophan. The D gene is left open where the match is weak. Part of the rows lack a size; the others show once, few, many or a class for expanded clones.

J gene | V gene | clone size | D gene | CDR3 DNA | CDR3 protein
TRBJ2-7 | TRBV6-6 | many | - | TGTGCCAGCAGTTACTCGAGGGGGATCTCCTACGAGCAGTACTTC | CASSYSRGISYEQYF
TRBJ1-5 | TRBV12-3/TRBV12-4 | few | TRBD1 | TGTGCCAGCAGTTACCCAGGGGGCCGGGGCAATCAGCCCCAGCATTTT | CASSYPGGRGNQPQHF
TRBJ2-7 | TRBV5-4 | - | TRBD1 | TGTGCCAGCAGCCTAGACAGGGGGCCCTACGGGCAGTACTTC | CASSLDRGPYGQYF
TRBJ1-5 | TRBV6-2/TRBV6-3 | - | - | TGTGCCAGCGCCGGGGGCAATTACCGGCCCCAGCATTTT | CASAGGNYRPQHF
TRBJ2-2 | TRBV29-1 | - | TRBD1 | TGCAGCGTTCGAGGACAGGGGGGCACCGGGGAGCTGTTTTTT | CSVRGQGGTGELFF
TRBJ2-1 | TRBV6-5 | few | TRBD2 | TGTGCCAGCAGTTACCGGTTGACTAGCAACTCCTACAATGAGCAGTTCTTC | CASSYRLTSNSYNEQFF
TRBJ2-1 | TRBV29-1 | - | - | TGCAGCGCTGGGACACGGGATAGTGAGCAGTTCTTC | CSAGTRDSEQFF
TRBJ2-6 | TRBV6-5 | many | - | TGTGCCAGCAGTCCTACCCGCTCTGGGGCCAACGTCCTGACTTTC | CASSPTRSGANVLTF
TRBJ1-1 | TRBV6-5 | few | - | TGTGCCAGCATTCCTAACTCGGGGAACACTGAAGCTTTCTTT | CASIPNSGNTEAFF
TRBJ1-5 | TRBV6-2/TRBV6-3 | few | TRBD1 | TGTGCCAGCATACAGGGGGGAGGTCAGCCCCAGCATTTT | CASIQGGGQPQHF
TRBJ2-6 | TRBV5-6 | - | - | TGTGCCAGCAGCTTTACGGGCTCTGGGACCAACGTCCTGACTTTC | CASSFTGSGTNVLTF
TRBJ2-7 | TRBV5-1 | - | TRBD2 | TGCGCCAGCAGCGGGACTAGCGGGTCCTACGAGCAGTACTTC | CASSGTSGSYEQYF
TRBJ1-3 | TRBV4-1 | - | - | TGCGCCAGCAGGACAGTTGGCTCTGGAAACACCATATATTTT | CASRTVGSGNTIYF
TRBJ1-2 | TRBV6-6 | - | TRBD1 | TGTGCCAGCAGCACCCCGGACAGGGGAAGGATCGAGAATGACTACACCTTC | CASSTPDRGRIENDYTF
TRBJ2-1 | TRBV12-3/TRBV12-4 | - | TRBD2 | TGTGCCAGCACGACTAGCGGGATAATGGGTGAACAGTTCTTC | CASTTSGIMGEQFF
TRBJ2-7 | TRBV10-3 | - | TRBD1 | TGTGCCATCACCTGGACAGGTGGAATAGGCGAGCAGTACTTC | CAITWTGGIGEQYF
TRBJ2-2 | TRBV6-5 | - | TRBD2 | TGTGCCAGCGGGCTAGCGGGAGAGAACACCGGGGAGCTGTTTTTT | CASGLAGENTGELFF
TRBJ2-5 | TRBV10-3 | - | - | TGTACCATCAGCCTAGGGGACGGACAAGAGACCCAGTACTTC | CTISLGDGQETQYF
TRBJ2-2 | TRBV7-3 | - | - | TGTGCCAGCAGCTTAGTGGGGGGCCCGAACACCGGGGAGCTGTTTTTT | CASSLVGGPNTGELFF
TRBJ2-5 | TRBV10-3 | - | - | TGTACCATCAGTGAGTCCCTATGGGAGACCCAGTACTTC | CTISESLWETQYF
TRBJ1-2 | TRBV11-2 | many | TRBD1 | TGTGCCAGCAGCTTAGTCGGCAGGGGGAACTATGGCTACACCTTC | CASSLVGRGNYGYTF
TRBJ2-1 | TRBV10-1 | few | - | TGCGCCAGCAGCCGGGCTATCTACAATGAGCAGTTCTTC | CASSRAIYNEQFF